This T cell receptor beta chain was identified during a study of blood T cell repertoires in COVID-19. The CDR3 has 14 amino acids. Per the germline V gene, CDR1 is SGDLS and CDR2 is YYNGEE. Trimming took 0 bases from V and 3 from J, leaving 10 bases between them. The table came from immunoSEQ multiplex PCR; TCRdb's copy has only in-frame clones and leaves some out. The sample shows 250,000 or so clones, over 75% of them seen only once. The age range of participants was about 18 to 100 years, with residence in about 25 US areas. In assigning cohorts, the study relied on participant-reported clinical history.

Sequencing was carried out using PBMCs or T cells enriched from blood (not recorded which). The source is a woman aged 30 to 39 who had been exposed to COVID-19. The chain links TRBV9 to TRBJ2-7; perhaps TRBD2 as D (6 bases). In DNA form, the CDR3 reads TGTGCCAGCAGCGTAGCGGAGGGGCTCTACGAGCAGTACTTC. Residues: CASSVAEGLYEQYF.